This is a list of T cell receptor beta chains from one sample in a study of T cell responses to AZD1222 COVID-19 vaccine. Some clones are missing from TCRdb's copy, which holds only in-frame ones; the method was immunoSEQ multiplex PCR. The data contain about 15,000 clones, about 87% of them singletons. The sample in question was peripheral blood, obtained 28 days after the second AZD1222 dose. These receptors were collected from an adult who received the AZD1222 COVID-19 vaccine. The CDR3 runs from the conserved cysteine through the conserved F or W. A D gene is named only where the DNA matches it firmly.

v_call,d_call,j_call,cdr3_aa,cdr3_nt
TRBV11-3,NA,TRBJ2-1,CASSSGLEGNEQFF,TGTGCCAGCAGCTCTGGCCTCGAGGGCAATGAGCAGTTCTTC
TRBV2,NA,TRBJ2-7,CASSVSIEQYF,TGTGCCAGCAGTGTATCCATCGAGCAGTACTTC
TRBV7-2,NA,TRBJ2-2,CASSLASSNTGELFF,TGTGCCAGCAGCTTAGCTAGCTCGAACACCGGGGAGCTGTTTTTT
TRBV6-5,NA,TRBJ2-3,CATSRGGGDTQYF,TGTGCCACCTCAAGGGGAGGGGGTGATACGCAGTATTTT
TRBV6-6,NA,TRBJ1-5,CASTPRRPDNQPQHF,TGTGCCAGCACCCCTCGCCGGCCAGATAATCAGCCCCAGCATTTT
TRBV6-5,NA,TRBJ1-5,CASTTQGTNQPQHF,TGTGCCAGCACCACTCAGGGAACCAATCAGCCCCAGCATTTT
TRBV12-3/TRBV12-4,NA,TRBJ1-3,CASSSFYGNTIYF,TGTGCCAGCAGCTCCTTCTATGGAAACACCATATATTTT
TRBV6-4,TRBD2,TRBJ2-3,CASSDGGGSGTDTQYF,TGTGCCAGCAGTGACGGCGGCGGGAGCGGCACAGATACGCAGTATTTT
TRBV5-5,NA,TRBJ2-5,CASSLGRGARGETQYF,TGTGCCAGCAGCTTGGGTAGGGGGGCTAGAGGAGAGACCCAGTACTTC
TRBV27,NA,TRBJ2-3,CASSTLHTQYF,TGTGCCAGCAGCACGCTACATACGCAGTATTTT
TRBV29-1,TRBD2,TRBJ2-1,CSVGLAGNSYNEQFF,TGCAGCGTGGGACTAGCGGGGAACTCCTACAATGAGCAGTTCTTC